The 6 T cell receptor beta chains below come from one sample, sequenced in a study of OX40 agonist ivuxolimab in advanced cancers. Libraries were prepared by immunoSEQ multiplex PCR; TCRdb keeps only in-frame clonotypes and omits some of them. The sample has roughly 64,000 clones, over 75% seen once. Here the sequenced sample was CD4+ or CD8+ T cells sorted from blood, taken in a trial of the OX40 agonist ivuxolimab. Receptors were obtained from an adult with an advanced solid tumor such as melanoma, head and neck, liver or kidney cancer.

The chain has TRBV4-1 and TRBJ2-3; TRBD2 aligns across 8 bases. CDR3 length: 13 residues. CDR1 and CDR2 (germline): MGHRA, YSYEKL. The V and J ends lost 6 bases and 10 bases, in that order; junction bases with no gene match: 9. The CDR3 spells CASSRGGGSSQYF. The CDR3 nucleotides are TGCGCCAGCAGTCGGGGGGGCGGTAGTTCGCAGTATTTT.

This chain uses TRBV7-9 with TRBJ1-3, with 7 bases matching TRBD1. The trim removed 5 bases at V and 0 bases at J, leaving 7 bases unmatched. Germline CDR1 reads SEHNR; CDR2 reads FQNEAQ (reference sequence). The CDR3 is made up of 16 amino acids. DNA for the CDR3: TGTGCCAGCAGCCCACCGACAGGGAACTCTGGAAACACCATATATTTT. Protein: CASSPPTGNSGNTIYF.

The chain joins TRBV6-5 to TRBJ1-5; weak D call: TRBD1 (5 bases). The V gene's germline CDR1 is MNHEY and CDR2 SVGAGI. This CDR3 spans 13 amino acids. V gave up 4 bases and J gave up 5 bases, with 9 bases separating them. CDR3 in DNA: TGTGCCAGCAGTTGGGACGGGGATCAGCCCCAGCATTTT. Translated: CASSWDGDQPQHF.

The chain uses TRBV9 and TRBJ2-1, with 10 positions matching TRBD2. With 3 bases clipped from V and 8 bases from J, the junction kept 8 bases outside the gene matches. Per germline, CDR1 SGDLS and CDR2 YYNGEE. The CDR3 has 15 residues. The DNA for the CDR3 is TGTGCCAGCAGCGCAGGGACTAGCGTAGGTGATGAGCAGTTCTTC. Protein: CASSAGTSVGDEQFF.

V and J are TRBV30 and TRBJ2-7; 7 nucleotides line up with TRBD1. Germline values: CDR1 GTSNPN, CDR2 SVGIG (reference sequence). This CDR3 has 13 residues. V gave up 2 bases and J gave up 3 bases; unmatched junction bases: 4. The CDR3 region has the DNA TGTGCCTGGAGTCCGGGGACAGACTACGAGCAGTACTTC. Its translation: CAWSPGTDYEQYF.

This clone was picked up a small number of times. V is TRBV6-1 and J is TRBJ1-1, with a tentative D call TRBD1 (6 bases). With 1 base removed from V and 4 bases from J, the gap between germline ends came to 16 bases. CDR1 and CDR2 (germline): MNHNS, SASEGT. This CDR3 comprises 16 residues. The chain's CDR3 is CASSEGWTDRGTEAFF. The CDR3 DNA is TGTGCCAGCAGTGAAGGTTGGACGGACAGAGGCACTGAAGCTTTCTTT.